This TCR beta chain came from a study of Ad26.COV2.S vaccination and SARS-CoV-2 variants. Findings and caveats of the study: Non-spike TCR breadth showed similarity between vaccine and placebo recipients. Participants in the vaccine arm had higher spike-specific TCR breadth; placebo recipients had lower.

TCRdb's table, derived via immunoSEQ multiplex PCR, lists solely in-frame clones and lacks some. The sample includes approximately 340,000 clones, about 91% of them seen just once. V was trimmed by 3 bases and J by 6 bases, leaving 11 bases between them. CDR3 length equals 13 residues. Germline CDR1 reads SEHNR; CDR2 reads FQNEAQ (reference sequence). Comment on this clone: As yet, its antigen is unknown.

The source of this sequence is a human donor who had recovered from COVID-19. The chain has TRBV7-9 and TRBJ1-2, with D perhaps TRBD1 (5 bases). Sequenced here: peripheral blood, sampled after recovery from COVID-19. The CDR3 spells CASSLAGTDGYTF. The CDR3 DNA follows: TGTGCCAGCAGCTTGGCAGGGACCGATGGCTACACCTTC.